This T cell receptor (beta chain) was sequenced during a study of breast tumors, draining lymph nodes, adjacent tissues. Breast cancer patients provided tissue from their axillary draining lymph nodes. Broader study findings: Tumors had less TCR diversity than lymph nodes, more than nontumor tissue. Most tumor T cells seemingly derive from lymph node, then expand in tumor. Compared with basal-like, luminal-like tumors shared significantly more repertoire with nontumor tissue.

CDR1 is LNHNV, CDR2 YYDKDF, per germline (reference sequence). V lost 5 bases, J lost 7 bases, and 12 bases stayed unmatched. CDR3 length: 15 amino acids. TCRdb called the multiplex PCR reads again in MiXCR, with one record for every CDR3 protein. The sample contains fewer than 250,000 distinct CDR3 sequences, approximately 31% of which appear only once. This clonotype was seen once. Its antigen is still unknown. V usage is TRBV15 and J usage is TRBJ2-7; 9 bases agree with TRBD2. The sample was axillary lymph node tissue. The TCR comes from a female donor with breast cancer. Some clones in this sample may be carry-over from other donors' samples. CDR3 bases: TGTGCCACCAGCCGGGGGATAGCGGGAGCTCCGGAGCAGTACTTC. Translated, it gives CATSRGIAGAPEQYF.